The T cell receptor (beta chain) under discussion was sequenced for a study of cytomegalovirus exposure and HLA in healthy donors. General study points: Some V segments could not be told apart, so they were left out, TRBV6-2 and TRBV6-3 among them.

A remark on this clone: The target antigen is unknown.

This CDR3 contains 15 residues. Germline V gene data show CDR1 as MNHEY and CDR2 as SMNVEV (reference sequence). V was pared by 2 bases and J by 0 bases, with 8 bases between. PCR primers comprised 60 Vbeta and 13 Jbeta primers. Assay: immunoSEQ multiplex PCR; the TCRdb copy retains only in-frame clones and omits some. The table shows 150,000 to 200,000 clones, with roughly three quarters occurring only once. This clonotype was obtained from a male donor in good health and CMV-seropositive. This chain uses TRBV27 with TRBJ2-1, with D possibly matching TRBD1 (6 bases). The sequenced sample was PBMCs. The CDR3 DNA reads TGTGCCAGCAGTTTAGACAGGAGCTCCTACAATGAGCAGTTCTTC. Translation gives CASSLDRSSYNEQFF.